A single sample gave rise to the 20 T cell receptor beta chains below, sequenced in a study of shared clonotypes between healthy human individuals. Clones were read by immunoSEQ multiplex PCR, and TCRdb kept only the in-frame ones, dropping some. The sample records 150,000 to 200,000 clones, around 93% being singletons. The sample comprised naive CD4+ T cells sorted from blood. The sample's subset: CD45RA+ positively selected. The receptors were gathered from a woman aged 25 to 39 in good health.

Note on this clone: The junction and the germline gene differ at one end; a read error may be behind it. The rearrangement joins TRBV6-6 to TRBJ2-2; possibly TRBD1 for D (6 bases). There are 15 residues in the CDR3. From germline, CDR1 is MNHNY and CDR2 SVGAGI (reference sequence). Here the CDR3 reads CASSWGQGDTGELFF. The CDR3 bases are TGTGCCAGCAGCTGGGGGCAGGGTGACACCGGAGAGCTGTTTTTT.

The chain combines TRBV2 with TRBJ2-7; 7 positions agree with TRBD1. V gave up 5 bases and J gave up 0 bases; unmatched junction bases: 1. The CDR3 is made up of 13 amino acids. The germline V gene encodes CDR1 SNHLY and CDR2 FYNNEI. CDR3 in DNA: TGTGCCAGCAGTAGACAGGGCTCCTACGAGCAGTACTTC. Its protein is CASSRQGSYEQYF.

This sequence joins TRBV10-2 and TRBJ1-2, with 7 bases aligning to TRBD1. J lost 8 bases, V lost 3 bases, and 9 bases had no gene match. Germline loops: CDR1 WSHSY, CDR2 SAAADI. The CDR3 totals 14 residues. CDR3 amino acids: CASSDPDRLFGYTF. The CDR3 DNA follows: TGCGCCAGCAGTGACCCGGACAGGTTATTCGGCTACACCTTC.

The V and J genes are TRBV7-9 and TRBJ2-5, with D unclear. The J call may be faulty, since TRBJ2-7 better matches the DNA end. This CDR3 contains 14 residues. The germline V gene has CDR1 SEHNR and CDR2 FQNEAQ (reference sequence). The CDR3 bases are TGTGCCAGCAGCTTAGATCAGGTCTCCTACGAGCAGTACTTC. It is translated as CASSLDQVSYEQYF.

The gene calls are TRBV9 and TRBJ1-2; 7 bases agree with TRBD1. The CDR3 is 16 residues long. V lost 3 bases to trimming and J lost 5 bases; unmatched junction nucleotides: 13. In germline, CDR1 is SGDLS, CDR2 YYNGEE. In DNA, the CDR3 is TGTGCCAGCAGCGCCGATGTGAGACAGGGAGAATATGGCTACACCTTC. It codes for CASSADVRQGEYGYTF. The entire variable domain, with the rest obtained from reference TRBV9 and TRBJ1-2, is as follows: DSGVTQTPKHLITATGQRVTLRCSPRSGDLSVYWYQQSLDQGLQFLIQYYNGEERAKGNILERFSAQQFPDLHSELNLSSLELGDSALYFCASSADVRQGEYGYTFGSGTRLTVV.

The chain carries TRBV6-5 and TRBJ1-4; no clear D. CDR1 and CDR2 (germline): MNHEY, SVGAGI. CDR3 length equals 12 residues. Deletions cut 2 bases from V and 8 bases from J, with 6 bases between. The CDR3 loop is CASSYLGEKLFF. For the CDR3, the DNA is TGTGCCAGCAGTTACCTGGGGGAAAAACTGTTTTTT.

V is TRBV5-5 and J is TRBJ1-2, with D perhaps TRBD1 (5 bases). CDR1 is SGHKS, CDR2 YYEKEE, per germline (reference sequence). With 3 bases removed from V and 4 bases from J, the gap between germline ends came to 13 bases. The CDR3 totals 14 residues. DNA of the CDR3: TGTGCCAGCAGCTCCGGGGGAAGTTCCTATGGCTACACCTTC. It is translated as CASSSGGSSYGYTF.

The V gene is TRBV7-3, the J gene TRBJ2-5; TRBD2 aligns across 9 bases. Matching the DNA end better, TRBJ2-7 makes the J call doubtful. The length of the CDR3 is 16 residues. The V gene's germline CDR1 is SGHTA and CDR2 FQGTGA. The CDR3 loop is CASSLLPASGNNEQYF. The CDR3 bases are TGTGCCAGCAGCCTCCTACCCGCTAGCGGGAACAACGAGCAGTACTTC.

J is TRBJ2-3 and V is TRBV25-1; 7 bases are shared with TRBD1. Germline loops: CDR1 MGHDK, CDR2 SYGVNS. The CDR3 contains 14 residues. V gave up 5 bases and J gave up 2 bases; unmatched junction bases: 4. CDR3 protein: CASSKTGYTDTQYF. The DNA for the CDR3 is TGTGCCAGCAGTAAGACAGGGTACACAGATACGCAGTATTTT.

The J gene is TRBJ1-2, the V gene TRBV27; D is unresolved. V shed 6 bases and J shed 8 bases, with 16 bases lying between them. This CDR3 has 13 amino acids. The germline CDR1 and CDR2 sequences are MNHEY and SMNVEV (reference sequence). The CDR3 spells CASRVTGSGGYTF. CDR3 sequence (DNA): TGTGCCAGCAGAGTTACCGGGTCAGGAGGCTACACCTTC.

CDR3 protein: CASSLAPGSSYNSPLHF. The DNA of the CDR3 is TGTGCCAGCAGTTTAGCCCCAGGGAGCTCCTATAATTCACCCCTCCACTTT. This sequence joins TRBV28 and TRBJ1-6; TRBD1 is a possible D gene (5 bases). Germline CDR1 MDHEN, CDR2 SYDVKM. CDR3 length equals 17 residues. Trimming cost V 2 bases and J 0 bases, with 11 bases left between them.

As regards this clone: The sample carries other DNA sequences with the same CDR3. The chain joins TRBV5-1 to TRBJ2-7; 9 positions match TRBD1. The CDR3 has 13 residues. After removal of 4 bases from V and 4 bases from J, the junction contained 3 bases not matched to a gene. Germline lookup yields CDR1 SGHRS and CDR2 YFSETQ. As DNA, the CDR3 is TGCGCCAGCAGCACGGGACAGGGTTACGAGCAGTACTTC. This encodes CASSTGQGYEQYF.

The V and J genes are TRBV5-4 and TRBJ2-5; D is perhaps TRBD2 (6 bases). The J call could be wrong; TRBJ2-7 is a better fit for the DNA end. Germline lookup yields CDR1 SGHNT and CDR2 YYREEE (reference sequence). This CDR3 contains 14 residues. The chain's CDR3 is CASSPGTDPYEQYF. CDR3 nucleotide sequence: TGTGCCAGCAGCCCCGGGACTGACCCCTACGAGCAGTACTTC.

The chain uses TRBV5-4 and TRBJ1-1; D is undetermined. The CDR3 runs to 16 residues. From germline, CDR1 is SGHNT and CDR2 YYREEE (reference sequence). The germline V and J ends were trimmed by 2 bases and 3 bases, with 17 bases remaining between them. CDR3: CASSFYEVPYDTEAFF. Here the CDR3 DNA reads TGTGCCAGCAGCTTCTATGAGGTCCCCTACGACACTGAAGCTTTCTTT.

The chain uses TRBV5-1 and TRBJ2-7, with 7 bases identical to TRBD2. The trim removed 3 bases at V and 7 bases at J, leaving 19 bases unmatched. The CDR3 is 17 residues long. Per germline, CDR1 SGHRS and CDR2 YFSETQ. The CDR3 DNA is TGCGCCAGCAGCTCTGGTGGATTGCCTAGCGGTGCCAAGGAGCAGTACTTC. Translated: CASSSGGLPSGAKEQYF.

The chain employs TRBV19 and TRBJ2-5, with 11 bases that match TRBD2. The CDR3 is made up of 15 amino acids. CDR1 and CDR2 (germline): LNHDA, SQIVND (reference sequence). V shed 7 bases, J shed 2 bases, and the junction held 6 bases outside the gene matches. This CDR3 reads CASTLIAGGQETQYF. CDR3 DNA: TGTGCCAGTACCCTTATAGCGGGAGGGCAAGAGACCCAGTACTTC. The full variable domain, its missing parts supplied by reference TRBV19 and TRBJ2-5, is DGGITQSPKYLFRKEGQNVTLSCEQNLNHDAMYWYRQDPGQGLRLIYYSQIVNDFQKGDIAEGYSVSREKKESFPLTVTSAQKNPTAFYLCASTLIAGGQETQYFGPGTRLLVL.

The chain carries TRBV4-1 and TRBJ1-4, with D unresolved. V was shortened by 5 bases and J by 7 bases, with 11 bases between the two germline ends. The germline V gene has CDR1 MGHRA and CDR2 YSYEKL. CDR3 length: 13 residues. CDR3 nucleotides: TGCGCCAGCAGCGCTTTGACGGTTGAAAAACTGTTTTTT. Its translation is CASSALTVEKLFF.

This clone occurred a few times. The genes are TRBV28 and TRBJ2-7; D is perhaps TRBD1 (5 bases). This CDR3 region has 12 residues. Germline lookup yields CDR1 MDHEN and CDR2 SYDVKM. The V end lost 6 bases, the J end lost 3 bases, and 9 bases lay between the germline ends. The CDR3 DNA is TGTGCCAGCAGAGAGACAGACTACGAGCAGTACTTC. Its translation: CASRETDYEQYF.

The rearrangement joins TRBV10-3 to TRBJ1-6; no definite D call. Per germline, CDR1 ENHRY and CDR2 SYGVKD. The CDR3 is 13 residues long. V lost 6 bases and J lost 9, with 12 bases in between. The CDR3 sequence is CAIRPDSGSPLHF. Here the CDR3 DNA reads TGTGCCATCAGGCCTGATTCAGGTTCACCCCTCCACTTT.

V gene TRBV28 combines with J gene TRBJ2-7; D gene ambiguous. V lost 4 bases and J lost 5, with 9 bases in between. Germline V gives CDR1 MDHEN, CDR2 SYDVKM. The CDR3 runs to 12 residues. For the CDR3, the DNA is TGTGCCAGCAGTTCCCTCCGAGACGAGCAGTACTTC. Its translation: CASSSLRDEQYF.